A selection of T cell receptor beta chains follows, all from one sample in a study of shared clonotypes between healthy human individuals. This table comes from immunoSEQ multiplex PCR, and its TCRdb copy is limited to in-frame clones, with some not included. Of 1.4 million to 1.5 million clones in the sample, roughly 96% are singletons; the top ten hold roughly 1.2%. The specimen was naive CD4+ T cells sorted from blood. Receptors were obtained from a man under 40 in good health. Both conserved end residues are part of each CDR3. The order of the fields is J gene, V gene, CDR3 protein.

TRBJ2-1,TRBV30,CAWVGRGNNEQFF
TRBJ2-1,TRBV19,CASSITQRPASGRQGNGYNEQFF
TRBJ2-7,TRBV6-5,CASSYLGQGPYEQYF
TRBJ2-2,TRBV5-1,CASSTDTGTTGELFF
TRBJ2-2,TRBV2,CASSEAQGAELFF
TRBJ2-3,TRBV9,CASSGSTDTQYF
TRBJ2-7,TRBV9,CASSAGTGLDEQYF
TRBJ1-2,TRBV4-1,CASSPGSYGYTF
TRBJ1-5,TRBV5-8,CASSLGDRGGQPQHF
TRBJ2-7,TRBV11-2,CASSLVAGVPYEQYF
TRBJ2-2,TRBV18,CASSPQGLNTGELFF
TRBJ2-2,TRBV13,CASSLGQGFGELFF
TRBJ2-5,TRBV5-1,CASSAGTVQETQYF
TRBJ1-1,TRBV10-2,CASSVGLNTEAFF
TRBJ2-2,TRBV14,CASSQDMGGELFF
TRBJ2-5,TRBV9,CASSGPGLVTQYF
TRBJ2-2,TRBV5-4,CASSSLAGGDGGELFF
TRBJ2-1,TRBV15,CATSKDRTGGINEQFF